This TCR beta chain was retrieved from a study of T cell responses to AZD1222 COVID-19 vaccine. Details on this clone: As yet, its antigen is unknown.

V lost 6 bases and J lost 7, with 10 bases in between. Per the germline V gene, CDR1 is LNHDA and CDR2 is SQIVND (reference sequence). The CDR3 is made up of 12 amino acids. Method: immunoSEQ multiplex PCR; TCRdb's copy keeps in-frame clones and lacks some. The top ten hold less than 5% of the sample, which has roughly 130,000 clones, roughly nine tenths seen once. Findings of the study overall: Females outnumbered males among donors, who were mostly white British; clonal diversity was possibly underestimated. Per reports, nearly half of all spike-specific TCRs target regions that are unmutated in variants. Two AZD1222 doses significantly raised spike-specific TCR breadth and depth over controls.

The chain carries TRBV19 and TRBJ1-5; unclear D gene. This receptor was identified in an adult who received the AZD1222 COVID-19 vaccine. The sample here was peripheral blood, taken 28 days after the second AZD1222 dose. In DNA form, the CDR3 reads TGTGCCAGTAGCCCCGTCTACCAGCCCCAGCATTTT. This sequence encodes CASSPVYQPQHF. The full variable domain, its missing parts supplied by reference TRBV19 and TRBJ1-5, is DGGITQSPKYLFRKEGQNVTLSCEQNLNHDAMYWYRQDPGQGLRLIYYSQIVNDFQKGDIAEGYSVSREKKESFPLTVTSAQKNPTAFYLCASSPVYQPQHFGDGTRLSIL.